These 25 T cell receptor beta chains originate from one sample sequenced in a study of T cell repertoires in cytomegalovirus infection. No antigen has been identified for these receptors. TCRdb re-called the reads through MiXCR, storing one row per CDR3 protein. The sample records approximately 500,000 distinct CDR3 sequences, 30% to 35% being singletons. Sample: cultured PBMCs, taken from culture after CMV antigen stimulation. Source of these receptors: a human donor in good health (CMV status not recorded). Some clones in this sample may be carry-over from other donors' samples.

The V and J genes are TRBV6-2 or TRBV6-3 and TRBJ2-5, with a tentative D call TRBD1 (6 bases). This CDR3 region has 13 residues. CDR1 MNHEY and CDR2 SVGEGT come from the germline V gene. V lost 7 bases and J 7 bases, leaving 16 bases between the germline ends. Here the CDR3 reads CASKTTGSGTQYF. CDR3 DNA sequence: TGTGCCAGCAAGACCACAGGGTCCGGGACCCAGTACTTC.

The genes are TRBV5-4 and TRBJ1-1; D remains ambiguous. V was pared by 9 bases and J by 0 bases, with 12 bases between. In germline, CDR1 is SGHNT, CDR2 YYREEE (reference sequence). The CDR3 contains 13 residues. In nucleotides, the CDR3 is TGTGCCACCCTGGACGGACTGAACACTGAAGCTTTCTTT. It specifies CATLDGLNTEAFF. Full variable domain (remainder filled in from reference TRBV5-4 and TRBJ1-1): ETGVTQSPTHLIKTRGQQVTLRCSSQSGHNTVSWYQQALGQGPQFIFQYYREEENGRGNFPPRFSGLQFPNYSSELNVNALELDDSALYLCATLDGLNTEAFFGQGTRLTVV.

The chain is built from TRBV19 and TRBJ2-1, with TRBD2 matching 10 bases. V gave up 6 bases and J gave up 5 bases; unmatched junction bases: 4. Germline CDR1 reads LNHDA; CDR2 reads SQIVND (reference sequence). The CDR3 has 14 residues. This CDR3 reads CASRSGRVNNEQFF. The CDR3 nucleotides are TGTGCCAGTAGGAGCGGGAGGGTCAACAATGAGCAGTTCTTC.

This clonotype was counted at least ten times. The gene calls are TRBV7-2 and TRBJ2-3; 13 nucleotides match TRBD2. The CDR3 totals 18 residues. Germline V gives CDR1 SGHTA, CDR2 FQGNSA. V shed 1 base, J shed 3 bases, and the junction held 7 bases outside the gene matches. The CDR3 region is CASSLEGTSGIGTDTQYF. The CDR3, as DNA: TGTGCCAGCAGCTTAGAGGGGACTAGCGGGATTGGGACAGATACGCAGTATTTT.

The rearrangement joins TRBV4-1 to TRBJ2-3; 7 positions agree with TRBD2. CDR3 size: 18 residues. Unmatched junction bases numbered 11, after V lost 2 bases and J lost 0 bases. Germline V gene data show CDR1 as MGHRA and CDR2 as YSYEKL. As DNA, the CDR3 is TGCGCCAGCAGCCAAAGTCCCCGGAGCGGGGCTAGCACAGATACGCAGTATTTT. This encodes CASSQSPRSGASTDTQYF.

Only a few counts were recorded for this clonotype. This chain uses TRBV7-4 with TRBJ2-5, with 9 bases fitting TRBD1. V trimming: 1 base; J trimming: 7 bases; junction bases outside the gene matches: 13. Germline CDR1 SGHVT, CDR2 SQSDAQ. The CDR3 loop spans 17 amino acids. CDR3 in amino acids: CASSLEEAGTGRGTQYF. DNA for the CDR3: TGTGCCAGCAGCTTAGAAGAAGCCGGGACAGGGAGGGGGACCCAGTACTTC.

This clonotype has at least ten counts. The chain is built from TRBV7-2 and TRBJ2-5, with 9 bases aligning to TRBD1. Looked up from germline, CDR1 is SGHTA and CDR2 is FQGNSA. CDR3 length: 15 amino acids. The V and J ends lost 3 bases and 5 bases, in that order; junction bases with no gene match: 7. The CDR3 is CASSLGTGTMETQYF. CDR3 DNA: TGTGCCAGCAGCTTGGGGACAGGGACCATGGAGACCCAGTACTTC.

This clonotype was recorded a few times. The chain couples TRBV12-3 or TRBV12-4 to TRBJ1-1; no clear D. V lost 5 bases and J 6 bases, leaving 19 bases between the germline ends. The CDR3 runs 15 residues. CDR3: CASSPPPGTLPEAFF. Here the CDR3 DNA reads TGTGCCAGCAGTCCGCCCCCCGGAACGCTACCTGAAGCTTTCTTT.

The gene calls are TRBV25-1 and TRBJ1-1, with a weak D call TRBD1 (6 bases). Germline V gene lookup returns CDR1 MGHDK and CDR2 SYGVNS. Trimming took off 4 bases at V and 4 bases at J, with 16 bases between the two ends. The CDR3 contains 15 residues. The CDR3 here is CASSAYRAETTEAFF. The CDR3 region has the DNA TGTGCCAGCAGTGCTTACAGGGCGGAGACCACTGAAGCTTTCTTT.

The sample holds one count of this clonotype. The rearrangement links TRBV3-1 to TRBJ2-7; D is perhaps TRBD1 or TRBD2 (5 bases each). This CDR3 region has 14 residues. V lost 6 bases and J lost 3, with 15 bases in between. The germline CDR1 and CDR2 sequences are LGHDT and YNNKEL (reference sequence). The CDR3 loop reads CASSFGLGLYEQYF. Written as DNA, the CDR3 is TGTGCCAGCAGTTTCGGACTGGGGCTCTACGAGCAGTACTTC.

This clonotype was recorded a few times. This chain joins TRBV12-3 or TRBV12-4 and TRBJ1-2, with D uncertain. The CDR3 spans 14 residues. V dropped 8 bases and J dropped 3 bases, with 16 bases sitting between them. The CDR3 nucleotides are TGTGCCAGCGAGGAGAGAGGGTCATACTATGGCTACACCTTC. Encoded protein: CASEERGSYYGYTF.

This clonotype turned up a few times. The chain is built from TRBV6-1 and TRBJ1-6, with 7 bases aligning to TRBD1. CDR1 is MNHNS and CDR2 is SASEGT in the germline V gene. The CDR3 covers 15 residues. The V and J ends lost 5 bases and 3 bases, in that order; junction bases with no gene match: 4. CDR3 DNA sequence: TGTGCCAGCAGTCTAGGGACAGACTATAATTCACCCCTCCACTTT. Its translation: CASSLGTDYNSPLHF.

V gene TRBV2 combines with J gene TRBJ2-7, with D tentatively TRBD1 (5 bases). The length of the CDR3 is 13 residues. Trimming cost V 3 bases and J 4 bases, with 10 bases left between them. Germline CDR1 reads SNHLY; CDR2 reads FYNNEI. DNA of the CDR3: TGTGCCAGCAGTGAGAGGCAGGGATACGAGCAGTACTTC. Amino acid sequence: CASSERQGYEQYF.

V and J are TRBV4-1 and TRBJ2-1; D might be TRBD2 (7 bases). CDR1 and CDR2 from the germline V gene are MGHRA and YSYEKL. V was pared by 0 bases and J by 10 bases, with 16 bases between. The length of the CDR3 is 15 residues. The CDR3 nucleotides read TGCGCCAGCAGCCAAGAGGGGGGGGCTAACCCAGAGCAGTTCTTC. Residues: CASSQEGGANPEQFF.

This clonotype was detected only a few times. V and J are TRBV7-6 and TRBJ2-5, with unresolved D. Germline values: CDR1 SGHVS, CDR2 FNYEAQ. The CDR3 covers 16 residues. Between the trimmed V and J ends, which lost 4 bases and 2 bases, there was a span of 17 bases. CDR3 coding DNA: TGTGCCAGCAGCTCCTCCTTGGACGCAGAACAAGAGACCCAGTACTTC. Translation: CASSSSLDAEQETQYF.

This chain uses TRBV12-3 or TRBV12-4 with TRBJ1-2; 7 nucleotides agree with TRBD1. V shed 7 bases, J shed 4 bases, and the junction held 18 bases outside the gene matches. This CDR3 has 17 residues. The CDR3 coding sequence is TGTGCCAGCACCCAGAGGGGTTTAGGGGGCGGTGGCTATGGCTACACCTTC. It is translated as CASTQRGLGGGGYGYTF.

The chain uses TRBV20-1 and TRBJ2-7; TRBD1 matches at 9 bases. This CDR3 comprises 14 residues. CDR1 is DFQATT and CDR2 is SNEGSKA in the germline V gene (reference sequence). After removal of 3 bases from V and 2 bases from J, the junction contained 5 bases not matched to a gene. CDR3 nucleotide sequence: TGCAGTGCTAGCCTGGACAGGGGAACCTACGAGCAGTACTTC. This sequence encodes CSASLDRGTYEQYF.

The chain couples TRBV6-2 or TRBV6-3 to TRBJ2-1; D is possibly TRBD2 (6 bases). V was cut by 3 bases and J by 2 bases, with 8 bases left in between. The germline V gene has CDR1 MNHEY and CDR2 SVGEGT. There are 14 residues in the CDR3. As DNA, the CDR3 is TGTGCCAGCAGTTATGGCGGGACCTACAATGAGCAGTTCTTC. This translates into CASSYGGTYNEQFF.

This clonotype was found a few times. The genes are TRBV19 and TRBJ1-1; TRBD1 is a possible D gene (5 bases). Germline loops: CDR1 LNHDA, CDR2 SQIVND (reference sequence). CDR3 size: 13 residues. V lost 8 bases and J lost 13, with 23 bases in between. As DNA, the CDR3 is TGTGCCAGTCGACCCGGGACCAGAAGCTTCCTTTTCTTT. Amino acid sequence: CASRPGTRSFLFF.

This clonotype came up a few times. The chain combines TRBV14 with TRBJ2-1, with D perhaps TRBD1 (5 bases). The V and J ends lost 1 base and 6 bases respectively, with 16 bases between them. The CDR3 spans 16 residues. CDR1 and CDR2 from the germline V gene are SGHDN and FVKESK. In DNA, the CDR3 is TGTGCCAGCAGCCAAGTCGGCAGGGCGTCGTCCAATGAGCAGTTCTTC. It encodes CASSQVGRASSNEQFF.

This clonotype was found a few times. The CDR3 protein is CASSPGRVSGELFF. DNA of the CDR3: TGTGCCAGCAGCCCGGGGAGGGTCAGCGGGGAGCTGTTTTTT. The chain is built from TRBV7-2 and TRBJ2-2; 7 bases are shared with TRBD2. The CDR3 is made up of 14 amino acids. The trim removed 5 bases at V and 7 bases at J, leaving 7 bases unmatched. Germline V gives CDR1 SGHTA, CDR2 FQGNSA.

The gene calls are TRBV6-5 and TRBJ2-5; D might be TRBD1 (6 bases). The CDR3 has 13 residues. V was trimmed by 6 bases and J by 2 bases, leaving 10 bases between them. CDR1 is MNHEY, CDR2 SVGAGI, per germline. The CDR3 spells CASRRTVQETQYF. In nucleotides, the CDR3 is TGTGCCAGCAGGAGGACAGTTCAAGAGACCCAGTACTTC.

This clonotype was seen repeatedly, ten times or more. Here the CDR3 DNA reads TGTGCCAGCAGCTTAGCGAGAGGGATCCAGACCCAGTACTTC. Translation: CASSLARGIQTQYF. The chain is built from TRBV7-8 and TRBJ2-5; a possible D gene is TRBD2 (5 bases). Trimming cost V 0 bases and J 6 bases, with 11 bases left between them. This CDR3 has 14 amino acids. Germline V gene sequence: CDR1 SGHVS, CDR2 FQNEAQ.

The CDR3, as DNA: TGTGCCAGCAGTCCTAACCCCCCCAATGAGCAGTTCTTC. Its translation is CASSPNPPNEQFF. The chain carries TRBV28 and TRBJ2-1, with D unclear. The germline V gene has CDR1 MDHEN and CDR2 SYDVKM. V shed 5 bases and J shed 6 bases, with 11 bases lying between them. The CDR3 loop spans 13 amino acids.

This clonotype was seen a few times. The chain is built from TRBV15 and TRBJ1-1, with D unresolved. Germline V gives CDR1 LNHNV, CDR2 YYDKDF (reference sequence). The CDR3 covers 13 residues. V lost 4 bases, J lost 1 base, and 7 bases lay in between. CDR3 bases: TGTGCCACCAGCACAAAAACGAACACTGAAGCTTTCTTT. As protein: CATSTKTNTEAFF.